This T cell receptor (beta chain) was profiled in a study of lymphopenia after photon versus proton radiotherapy. Regarding the study as a whole: Photon-treated patients lost naive T cells and TCR diversity; proton-treated stayed stable. A bigger post-nadir fall in TCR diversity correlated inversely with survival time in deceased patients.

Repertoires were generated with immunoSEQ multiplex PCR, while TCRdb's copy carries only in-frame clones and drops some. Among about 61,000 clones listed, more than 75% were seen once. Note on this clone: The antigen remains unidentified.

The clonotype was recovered from a man aged 35-49 years with gastric cancer. The source material was peripheral blood, sampled from a patient treated with photon-based radiotherapy.

The CDR3 region has the DNA TGTGCAAGTCGCTTCGGGGGGGCCCCCCGCTGGTCCGCTTTCTTT. Protein: CASRFGGAPRWSAFF. The genes are TRBV12-2 and TRBJ1-1. TRBV12-2 is a documented pseudogene. This CDR3 is 15 amino acids long.